This TCR beta chain derives from a study of CD8 T cells in ankylosing spondylitis. Study results and limitations: As reported, disease-linked clones showed significant enrichment in matched ankylosing spondylitis synovial fluid. Roughly 8 highly homologous variants made up a TCR beta motif, and this motif appeared characteristic of ankylosing spondylitis blood.

The CDR3 is made up of 18 amino acids. As regards this clonotype: Its antigen is still unknown. A single base separates this from a much larger clone, so it may be a read error.

Quantitative barcoded 5'-RACE was used to prepare TCR beta libraries. One entry per CDR3 protein, called by TCRdb with MiXCR from the 5' RACE reads. Of just under 550,000 distinct CDR3 sequences detected, about an eighth appear once; the ten largest clones hold 6.8%. The chain recombines TRBV12-3 or TRBV12-4 with TRBJ2-2; weak D call: TRBD1 (6 bases). Sequencing was carried out using blood, either unsorted or a sorted T cell fraction (not recorded which). This sequence originates from a male donor with ankylosing spondylitis. The CDR3 bases are TGTGCCAACAGTTCTATCACAGGGCCCGACGCGAACACCGGGGAGCTGTTTTTT. Translation: CANSSITGPDANTGELFF.